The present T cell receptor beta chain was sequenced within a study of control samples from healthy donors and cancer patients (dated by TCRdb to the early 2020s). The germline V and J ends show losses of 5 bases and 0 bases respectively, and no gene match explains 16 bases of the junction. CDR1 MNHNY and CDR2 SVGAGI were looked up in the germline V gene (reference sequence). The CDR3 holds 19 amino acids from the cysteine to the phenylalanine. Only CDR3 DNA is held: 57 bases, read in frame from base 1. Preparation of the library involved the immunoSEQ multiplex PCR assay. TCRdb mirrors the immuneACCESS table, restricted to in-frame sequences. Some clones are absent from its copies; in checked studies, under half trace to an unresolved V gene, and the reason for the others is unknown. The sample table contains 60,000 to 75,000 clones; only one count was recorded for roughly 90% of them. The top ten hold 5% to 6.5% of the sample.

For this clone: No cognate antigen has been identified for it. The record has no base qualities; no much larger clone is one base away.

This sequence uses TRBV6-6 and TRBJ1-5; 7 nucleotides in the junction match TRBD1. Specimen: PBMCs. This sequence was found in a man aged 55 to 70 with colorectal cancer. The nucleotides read TGTGCCAGCAGTCCACGGTGGGACAGAGACTACTATAGCAATCAGCCCCAGCATTTT. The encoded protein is CASSPRWDRDYYSNQPQHF.